The T cell receptor beta chain described here comes from a study of radiation and T cells in renal cell carcinoma. Method: immunoSEQ multiplex PCR; TCRdb's copy keeps in-frame clones and lacks some. The sample lists roughly 100,000 clones; approximately 86% were seen once. With V trimmed by 7 bases and J by 2 bases, 8 bases remained unmatched. This CDR3 comprises 15 residues. CDR1 is MNHNS and CDR2 is SASEGT in the germline V gene. Worth noting for this clone: Antigen specificity is unknown.

The time point: baseline pretreatment blood. Treatment: 15 Gy SBRT to primary tumor, nephrectomy 4 weeks later. General study findings and limits: No pretreatment tumor biopsies were available for baseline clonotypes.

This material consisted of blood, taken from a patient whose treatment included radiotherapy and nephrectomy. This rearrangement joins TRBV6-1 to TRBJ1-3, with TRBD1 matching over 7 bases. This TCR came from a man aged 50 to 60 with renal cell carcinoma. DNA for the CDR3: TGTGCCAGCAATCGACAGGGAAGCCCTGGAAACACCATATATTTT. This encodes CASNRQGSPGNTIYF.